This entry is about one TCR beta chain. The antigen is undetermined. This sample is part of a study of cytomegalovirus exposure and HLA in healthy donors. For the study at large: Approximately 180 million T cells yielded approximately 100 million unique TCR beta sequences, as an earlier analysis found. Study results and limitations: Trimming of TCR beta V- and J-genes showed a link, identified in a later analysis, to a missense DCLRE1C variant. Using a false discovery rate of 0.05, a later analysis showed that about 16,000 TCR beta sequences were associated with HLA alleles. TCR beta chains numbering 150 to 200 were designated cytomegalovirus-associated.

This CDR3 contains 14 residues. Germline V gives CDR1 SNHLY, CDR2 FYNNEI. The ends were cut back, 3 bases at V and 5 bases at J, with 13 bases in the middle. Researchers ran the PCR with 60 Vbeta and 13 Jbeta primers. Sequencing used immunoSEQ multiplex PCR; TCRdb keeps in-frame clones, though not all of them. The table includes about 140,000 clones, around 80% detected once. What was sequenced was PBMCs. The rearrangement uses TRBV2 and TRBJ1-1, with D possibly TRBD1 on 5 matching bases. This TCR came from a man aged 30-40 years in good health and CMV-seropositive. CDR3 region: CASSEAGSRTEAFF. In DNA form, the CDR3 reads TGTGCCAGCAGTGAGGCAGGGTCGAGAACTGAAGCTTTCTTT.